This TCR beta chain was profiled in a study of cytomegalovirus exposure and HLA in healthy donors. Across the whole study: Around 200 million T cells yielded 117 million unique TCR beta sequences, as an earlier analysis found. Counted in an early data release were about 80 million unique TCRs from HLA-typed donors. General study points: The study put 160 or so TCR beta chains on its list as cytomegalovirus-associated.

CDR3 length: 15 amino acids. Use of 60 Vbeta and 13 Jbeta primers characterized the PCR. TCRdb's table, derived via immunoSEQ multiplex PCR, lists solely in-frame clones and lacks some. The sample holds 110,000 to 150,000 clones; roughly 80% are singletons and the top ten take under 6%. Notes on this clone: Its target is unknown.

This clonotype originated in a man aged 40-49 years in good health and CMV-seronegative. Sequenced input: PBMCs. The chain links TRBV21-1 to TRBJ2-7; TRBD2, as called in the table, went unchecked against the DNA. TRBV21-1 is termed a pseudogene. The CDR3 sequence: CASSIYPPRVDEQYF. In DNA form, the CDR3 reads TGTGCCAGCAGCATATACCCACCGAGGGTCGACGAGCAGTACTTC.